A selection of T cell receptor beta chains follows, all from one sample in a study of regulatory T cells in long-lasting Graves disease. A single record per CDR3 protein comes from TCRdb applying MiXCR to the multiplex PCR reads. Among 600,000 to 800,000 distinct CDR3 sequences, 25% to 35% were seen once, and the ten largest hold roughly 41%. Sample: peripheral blood mononuclear cells (PBMCs), taken when the disease was refractory, from a patient treated with antithyroid drugs. The receptors come from a female donor with Graves disease. Both conserved end residues are part of each CDR3. Each record gives: clone size, J gene, D gene, V gene, CDR3 DNA, CDR3 protein. A D gene is named only where the DNA matches it firmly. Clone size is given for some rows only: seen once, a few or many times, or a class if the clone is expanded.

>-|TRBJ2-7|TRBD2|TRBV5-1
TGCGCCAGCAAGGGAGGGAATAGGGACGAGCAGTACTTC
CASKGGNRDEQYF
>once|TRBJ1-4|-|TRBV3-1
TGTGCCAGCAGGGAGGCCGAAGGCACTAATGAAAAACTGTTTTTT
CASREAEGTNEKLFF
>-|TRBJ1-2|-|TRBV29-1
TGCAGCGTTGTCGGTTCAGGGTCGTTTAACTATGGCTACACCTTC
CSVVGSGSFNYGYTF
>-|TRBJ1-6|TRBD1|TRBV20-1
TGCAGTGGCAATAGACAGGGGTTCGTAAATTCACCCCTCCACTTT
CSGNRQGFVNSPLHF
>-|TRBJ1-1|TRBD1|TRBV6-2/TRBV6-3
TGTGCCAGCAGCTCGGGACAGGTGATTGCTGAAGCTTTCTTT
CASSSGQVIAEAFF
>-|TRBJ1-2|-|TRBV30
TGTGCCTGGAGCGATGACAAAATTTATGGCTACACCTTC
CAWSDDKIYGYTF
>-|TRBJ2-7|TRBD1|TRBV7-9
TGTGCCAGCAGCTTAATGGGCAGGGGGCGATACGAGCAGTACTTC
CASSLMGRGRYEQYF
>few|TRBJ1-1|TRBD1|TRBV7-9
TGTGCCAGCAGCTTGAGCGGGACAGTCGCTTTCTTT
CASSLSGTVAFF
>-|TRBJ2-3|TRBD2|TRBV2
TGTGCCAGCAGTGGGGAGGGTAGCACAGATACGCAGTATTTT
CASSGEGSTDTQYF
>-|TRBJ2-7|TRBD1|TRBV29-1
TGCAGCGTCCTGACAGGGGAGGCCTACGAGCAGTACTTC
CSVLTGEAYEQYF
>-|TRBJ1-5|-|TRBV24-1
TGTGCCACCAGTGATTCGAGGGCGTTGGATCAGCCCCAGCATTTT
CATSDSRALDQPQHF